The source of this T cell receptor beta chain is a study of T cell responses to AZD1222 COVID-19 vaccine. In this sample, this clone turned up a few times. Its antigen is still unknown. Repertoires were generated with immunoSEQ multiplex PCR, while TCRdb's copy carries only in-frame clones and drops some. The sample lists about 140,000 clones, about 90% occurring once. Study-wide results and limits: Donors, mostly white British, included more females; clonal diversity was possibly underestimated.

Germline CDR1 SQVTM, CDR2 ANQGSEA. Trimming removed 7 bases from V and 4 bases from J; junction bases left unmatched: 6. The CDR3 has 12 residues. V usage is TRBV29-1 and J usage is TRBJ1-1; 7 nucleotides match TRBD1. The source was peripheral blood, collected on day 0 of AZD1222 vaccination. This clonotype originated in an adult in good health. CDR3 DNA: TGCAGCGCCCGACAGGGCGGCACTGAAGCTTTCTTT. The encoded protein is CSARQGGTEAFF.